Each of the 5 T cell receptor beta chains below was sequenced from the same sample in a study of blood T cell repertoires in COVID-19. Produced via immunoSEQ multiplex PCR; TCRdb's table is partial and in-frame only. The table has over 130,000 clones, approximately 80% seen once. Material: PBMCs or T cells enriched from blood (not recorded which). All receptors come from a man between 50 and 59 years old in a cohort exposed to, infected with or recovered from COVID-19 (not recorded which).

The rearrangement uses TRBV13 and TRBJ2-7, with 7 bases that match TRBD1. Germline CDR1 reads PRHDT; CDR2 reads FYEKMQ (reference sequence). Losses at the gene ends were 0 bases for V and 2 bases for J; bases not matched to a gene: 13. This CDR3 contains 18 residues. The CDR3 loop is CASSLGTGSKMTTYEQYF. For the CDR3, the DNA is TGTGCCAGCAGCTTAGGGACAGGGTCTAAAATGACTACCTACGAGCAGTACTTC.

J is TRBJ1-1 and V is TRBV10-2; D perhaps matches TRBD1 (5 bases). Trimming pared 7 bases from V and 0 bases from J, leaving 12 bases between. The CDR3 extends over 14 amino acids. CDR1 is WSHSY, CDR2 SAAADI, per germline. CDR3 DNA sequence: TGCGCCAGCACATACGGGGGTGTGAACACTGAAGCTTTCTTT. This codes for CASTYGGVNTEAFF.

The chain is built from TRBV1 and TRBJ2-7; TRBD1, the table's D call, was not compared with the DNA. TRBV1 is an annotated pseudogene. CDR3 length: 16 amino acids. The CDR3 nucleotides are TGCACCAGCAGCTCAGTCACCCGGCAGGTCGCCTACGAGCAGTACTTC. As protein: CTSSSVTRQVAYEQYF.

The V call is TRBV12-3 or TRBV12-4, the J call TRBJ1-6; D is possibly TRBD1 (6 bases). Trimming removed 7 bases at V and 6 bases at J, with 7 bases between. The CDR3 has 12 residues. The DNA for the CDR3 is TGTGCCAGCAACAGGGTTAATTCACCCCTCCACTTT. Amino acids: CASNRVNSPLHF.

V and J are TRBV5-4 and TRBJ2-7; D is possibly TRBD2 (6 bases). The CDR3 has 12 amino acids. In germline, CDR1 is SGHNT, CDR2 YYREEE (reference sequence). V lost 3 bases to trimming and J lost 2 bases, with 6 bases between them. The CDR3 DNA reads as TGTGCCAGCAGCTGGGGGGCCTACGAGCAGTACTTC. Translated: CASSWGAYEQYF.